Each of the 22 T cell receptor beta chains below was sequenced from the same sample in a study of blood T cell repertoires in COVID-19 (dated by TCRdb to the early 2020s). Library construction relied on the immunoSEQ multiplex PCR assay. As stored in TCRdb, this immuneACCESS dataset retains in-frame rearrangements with V and J assigned. A fraction of the clones does not appear; measured against another copy, unresolved V genes explain less than half of the discrepancy, and the remainder lacks a known reason. The sample contains about 40,000 clones, roughly four fifths of them found a single time. The ten biggest clones cover roughly 28% of the sample. The specimen sequenced was peripheral blood. These receptors were collected from a woman between 70 and 85 years old with acute or convalescent COVID-19.

The chain joins TRBV10-3 to TRBJ1-5; D is unresolved. V was clipped by 2 bases and J by 9 bases, with 8 bases between them. The germline V gene has CDR1 ENHRY and CDR2 SYGVKD. The CDR3 has 12 residues. CDR3 amino acids: CAISEPSRPQHF. The CDR3 DNA reads TGTGCCATCAGTGAGCCTTCGCGGCCCCAGCATTTT.

V usage is TRBV4-1 and J usage is TRBJ2-3, with TRBD2 as a possible D gene (5 bases). Germline CDR1 is MGHRA and CDR2 is YSYEKL. The length of the CDR3 is 18 residues. V was cut by 6 bases and J by 1 base, with 23 bases left in between. The CDR3 region is CASRPSIPAGRRTDTQYF. The CDR3 coding sequence is TGCGCCAGCAGACCTAGTATACCCGCGGGCAGACGCACAGATACGCAGTATTTT.

This clone was seen just once. This chain joins TRBV30 and TRBJ2-7; the match to TRBD1 covers 9 bases. V shed 1 base, J shed 3 bases, and the junction held 4 bases outside the gene matches. Germline CDR1 and CDR2: GTSNPN and SVGIG (reference sequence). The CDR3 has 14 amino acids. The CDR3 here is CAWSGGQGNYEQYF. The CDR3 DNA sequence: TGTGCCTGGAGTGGAGGACAGGGGAACTACGAGCAGTACTTC.

This chain joins TRBV28 and TRBJ1-4, with a weak D call TRBD1 (6 bases). Germline CDR1 and CDR2: MDHEN and SYDVKM. This CDR3 has 12 residues. V lost 11 bases and J lost 8, with 15 bases in between. CDR3 coding DNA: TGTGCCCTCGGACAGTATGGGGAAAAACTGTTTTTT. This translates into CALGQYGEKLFF.

The chain couples TRBV28 to TRBJ2-1; a weak D match, TRBD1 (6 bases). Trimming cost V 6 bases and J 4 bases, with 10 bases left between them. From germline, CDR1 is MDHEN and CDR2 SYDVKM. The CDR3 contains 13 residues. CDR3 loop: CASSPGQYNEQFF. DNA of the CDR3: TGTGCCAGCAGCCCAGGACAGTACAATGAGCAGTTCTTC.

This rearrangement joins TRBV7-9 to TRBJ1-4; 8 bases match TRBD1. The J segment lost 8 bases and the V segment lost 5 bases, leaving 7 bases of the junction unmatched. Germline V lookup: CDR1 SEHNR, CDR2 FQNEAQ (reference sequence). The CDR3 spans 14 residues. Here the CDR3 DNA reads TGTGCCAGCAGCAAAGACAGGGGACTCGAAAAACTGTTTTTT. As protein: CASSKDRGLEKLFF. The complete variable domain, with remaining parts taken from reference TRBV7-9 and TRBJ1-4, reads DTGVSQNPRHKITKRGQNVTFRCDPISEHNRLYWYRQTLGQGPEFLTYFQNEAQLEKSRLLSDRFSAERPKGSFSTLEIQRTEQGDSAMYLCASSKDRGLEKLFFGSGTQLSVL.

The chain has TRBV7-6 and TRBJ2-1; no definite D call. The CDR3 contains 14 residues. Germline assignment: CDR1 SGHVS and CDR2 FNYEAQ. The V gene lost 7 bases and the J gene lost 8 bases, with 18 bases spanning the gap. This CDR3 reads CASMGQAFWDEQFF. DNA for the CDR3: TGTGCCAGCATGGGTCAGGCCTTCTGGGATGAGCAGTTCTTC. The whole variable domain, remainder taken from reference TRBV7-6 and TRBJ2-1, is GAGVSQSPRYKVTKRGQDVALRCDPISGHVSLYWYRQALGQGPEFLTYFNYEAQQDKSGLPNDRFSAERPEGSISTLTIQRTEQRDSAMYRCASMGQAFWDEQFFGPGTRLTVL.

This clone was seen more than once but under ten times. The chain uses TRBV13 and TRBJ2-3; D is perhaps TRBD1 (6 bases). This CDR3 has 13 residues. Deletions cut 4 bases from V and 11 bases from J, with 16 bases between. Germline values: CDR1 PRHDT, CDR2 FYEKMQ (reference sequence). The CDR3 region is CASSSGPQGKQYF. As DNA, the CDR3 is TGTGCCAGCAGCTCGGGACCACAGGGCAAGCAGTATTTT.

V usage is TRBV6-6 and J usage is TRBJ1-5; 8 bases agree with TRBD1. This CDR3 region has 15 residues. Unmatched junction bases numbered 6, after V lost 3 bases and J lost 5 bases. Germline-derived CDR1 and CDR2 are MNHNY and SVGAGI (reference sequence). The CDR3 protein is CASSYSGGGDQPQHF. DNA of the CDR3: TGTGCCAGCAGTTATTCAGGGGGCGGGGATCAGCCCCAGCATTTT.

V usage is TRBV30 and J usage is TRBJ2-2; 9 bases fit TRBD1. The CDR3 has 12 residues. Germline V gene sequence: CDR1 GTSNPN, CDR2 SVGIG (reference sequence). V trimming: 5 bases; J trimming: 6 bases; junction bases outside the gene matches: 1. DNA for the CDR3: TGTGCCTGGGACAGGGGGGCCGGGGAGCTGTTTTTT. Translation: CAWDRGAGELFF.

This chain connects TRBV20-1 to TRBJ2-1, with a weak D call TRBD1 (5 bases). V lost 6 bases to trimming and J lost 5 bases, with 11 bases between them. The germline V gene has CDR1 DFQATT and CDR2 SNEGSKA (reference sequence). The CDR3 is 12 amino acids. The CDR3 protein is CSASAQDNEQFF. In DNA, the CDR3 is TGCAGTGCGAGTGCACAGGACAATGAGCAGTTCTTC.

The chain uses TRBV27 and TRBJ1-6; 10 bases match TRBD1. V trimming: 3 bases; J trimming: 14 bases; junction bases outside the gene matches: 10. This CDR3 region has 15 residues. The germline V gene encodes CDR1 MNHEY and CDR2 SMNVEV (reference sequence). The chain's CDR3 is CASSFGGTGVDTLHF. CDR3 sequence (DNA): TGTGCCAGCAGTTTCGGCGGGACAGGGGTTGACACCCTCCACTTT.

The chain employs TRBV27 and TRBJ2-7; D possibly corresponds to TRBD2 (5 bases). The ends were cut back, 6 bases at V and 6 bases at J, with 15 bases in the middle. Germline CDR1 reads MNHEY; CDR2 reads SMNVEV (reference sequence). CDR3 size: 13 residues. The CDR3 DNA reads as TGTGCCAGCAGCCCAGTAAATCGGGGCGAGCAGTACTTC. It specifies CASSPVNRGEQYF.

The chain couples TRBV7-6 to TRBJ1-1, with D tentatively TRBD1 (5 bases). CDR3 size: 13 residues. Germline values: CDR1 SGHVS, CDR2 FNYEAQ. Trimming took off 6 bases at V and 4 bases at J, with 12 bases between the two ends. The CDR3 DNA reads TGTGCCAGCAGTTATGCGGGGGGCACTGAAGCTTTCTTT. Its translation: CASSYAGGTEAFF.

This rearrangement joins TRBV19 to TRBJ2-2; tentatively, D is TRBD1 (6 bases). This CDR3 has 14 amino acids. V dropped 6 bases and J dropped 0 bases, with 8 bases sitting between them. Germline CDR1 reads LNHDA; CDR2 reads SQIVND (reference sequence). The CDR3 here is CASRGQTNTGELFF. DNA for the CDR3: TGTGCCAGTAGAGGACAGACGAACACCGGGGAGCTGTTTTTT.

This clone occurred many times. V gene TRBV10-3 combines with J gene TRBJ2-3; TRBD2 is a possible D gene (6 bases). The CDR3 extends over 15 amino acids. Germline CDR1 and CDR2: ENHRY and SYGVKD. Trimming left V 3 bases short and J 5 bases short, with 15 bases between. In nucleotides, the CDR3 is TGTGCCATCAGTGATCCCGGGGGAGAGGGAGATACGCAGTATTTT. This gives the protein CAISDPGGEGDTQYF.

The chain couples TRBV7-2 to TRBJ2-5; TRBD2 matches 8 bases. CDR1 and CDR2 (germline): SGHTA, FQGNSA. This CDR3 is 16 amino acids long. Losses at the gene ends were 5 bases for V and 7 bases for J; bases not matched to a gene: 15. Here the CDR3 DNA reads TGTGCCAGCAGCCCCGAGGCACTAGCGGCCGGCGGGACCCAGTACTTC. This sequence encodes CASSPEALAAGGTQYF.

V and J are TRBV9 and TRBJ2-2; 7 nucleotides match TRBD1. The germline CDR1 and CDR2 sequences are SGDLS and YYNGEE. J was trimmed by 5 bases and V by 2 bases; bases with no gene match: 6. The CDR3 is 15 residues long. CDR3 loop: CASSVGDSRTGELFF. The DNA of the CDR3 is TGTGCCAGCAGCGTTGGGGACAGCCGGACCGGGGAGCTGTTTTTT.

J is TRBJ1-1 and V is TRBV3-1 (or the pseudogene TRBV3-2); 8 bases are shared with TRBD1. Germline V gene sequence: CDR1 LGHDT, CDR2 YNNKEL (reference sequence). Losses at the gene ends were 8 bases for V and 4 bases for J; bases not matched to a gene: 9. The CDR3 loop spans 14 amino acids. CDR3 amino acids: CASRGQGFTTEAFF. The DNA of the CDR3 is TGTGCCAGCCGAGGACAGGGCTTTACCACTGAAGCTTTCTTT.

This chain connects TRBV3-1 (or the pseudogene TRBV3-2) to TRBJ1-2; 8 nucleotides agree with TRBD1. V trimming: 1 base; J trimming: 4 bases; junction bases outside the gene matches: 2. The length of the CDR3 is 14 residues. Germline CDR1 LGHDT, CDR2 YNNKEL (reference sequence). The CDR3 protein is CASSQGTGSYGYTF. DNA of the CDR3: TGTGCCAGCAGCCAAGGGACAGGGAGCTATGGCTACACCTTC.

This sequence joins TRBV15 and TRBJ1-4; the D gene is possibly TRBD1 (6 bases). V was trimmed by 1 base and J by 4 bases, leaving 10 bases between them. From germline, CDR1 is LNHNV and CDR2 YYDKDF (reference sequence). The CDR3 is 15 residues long. The CDR3 here is CATSRVGGHNEKLFF. The CDR3 nucleotides are TGTGCCACCAGCAGAGTGGGGGGGCATAATGAAAAACTGTTTTTT.

V usage is TRBV6-1 and J usage is TRBJ2-7; TRBD2 matches 8 bases. V shed 8 bases and J 1 base; nucleotides not matched to a gene: 4. From germline, CDR1 is MNHNS and CDR2 SASEGT. The CDR3 is made up of 13 amino acids. The chain's CDR3 is CASRLAQSYEQYF. CDR3 nucleotides: TGTGCCAGCCGACTAGCGCAATCCTACGAGCAGTACTTC.